Included here is one TCR beta chain sequence, with context. The data belong to a study of CD8 T cells in Susac syndrome. CDR3 size: 12 residues. Trimming took 3 bases from V and 3 from J, leaving 6 bases between them. An amount of RNA that ranged from about 0.45 to 1 ug was reverse transcribed with random hexamers. TCRdb recomputed calls from the immunoSEQ multiplex PCR reads with MiXCR, one row per CDR3 protein. Here the sample spans 170,000 or so distinct CDR3 sequences, 90% to 95% being singletons. The specimen sequenced was CD4+ T cells from PBMCs. The source is a human donor with Susac syndrome. The chain couples TRBV12-3 or TRBV12-4 to TRBJ2-7, with D hard to call. The CDR3 sequence is CASSLRSYEQYF. CDR3 DNA: TGTGCCAGCAGTTTGCGAAGCTACGAGCAGTACTTC.